These 21 T cell receptor beta chains were sequenced from one sample in a study of CD8+CD57+ T cells in acquired aplastic anemia. In patients chosen for sequencing, flow cytometry had shown CD8+CD57+ cell expansion. Profiling of TCR beta VDJ combinations and CDR3 sequences used genomic DNA as template. Using its own MiXCR run on the reads, TCRdb lists one record per CDR3 protein. Altogether about 180,000 distinct CDR3 sequences are present, roughly 65% being singletons, with the ten largest covering about 39%. Sequencing was carried out using sorted CD4+, CD8+, or CD8+CD57+ T cells (not recorded which) from PBMCs. The receptors derive from a human donor with aplastic anemia.

On this clonotype: Likely a read error: the CDR3 ends without its conserved phenylalanine or tryptophan. The V gene is TRBV5-4, the J gene TRBJ2-7, with TRBD2 matching 7 bases. Trimming removed 4 bases from V and 6 bases from J; junction bases left unmatched: 7. CDR3 length: 13 residues. Germline CDR1 and CDR2: SGHNT and YYREEE (reference sequence). CDR3 in amino acids: CASSTQTGGEQYS. Written as DNA, the CDR3 is TGTGCCAGCAGCACACAGACGGGGGGCGAGCAGTACTCC.

This clonotype was counted between two and nine times. The rearrangement links TRBV25-1 to TRBJ2-7, with a possible D match to TRBD2 (5 bases). CDR3 length equals 14 residues. The ends were cut back, 1 base at V and 0 bases at J, with 7 bases in the middle. Per the germline V gene, CDR1 is MGHDK and CDR2 is SYGVNS. The DNA of the CDR3 is TGTGCCAGCAGTGAATCTGGAGGCTCCTACGAGCAGTACTTC. This sequence encodes CASSESGGSYEQYF.

As regards this clonotype: At one end, the junction sequence differs from germline, possibly due to a read error. V is TRBV12-3 or TRBV12-4 and J is TRBJ1-3; D remains unclear. The CDR3 runs to 15 residues. This chain's CDR3 is CASSSGISSGNTIYF. CDR3 DNA sequence: TGTGCCAGTAGTTCGGGAATCAGCTCTGGAAACACCATATATTTT.

This clonotype was seen a few times. V and J are TRBV10-2 and TRBJ1-1; the D gene is possibly TRBD1 (5 bases). V was shortened by 6 bases and J by 0 bases, with 11 bases between the two germline ends. The CDR3 spans 14 residues. Germline V gene data show CDR1 as WSHSY and CDR2 as SAAADI. Here the CDR3 reads CASRGRGVNTEAFF. The CDR3, as DNA: TGCGCCAGCAGGGGCCGGGGGGTGAACACTGAAGCTTTCTTT.

V usage is TRBV20-1 and J usage is TRBJ1-4; tentative D call: TRBD1 (5 bases). Germline V gene data show CDR1 as DFQATT and CDR2 as SNEGSKA (reference sequence). Trimming stripped 7 bases from V and 10 bases from J, with 16 bases between. The CDR3 extends over 12 amino acids. In DNA, the CDR3 is TGCAGTGGCCCACTGGGGGATTTAAAACTGTTTTTT. It specifies CSGPLGDLKLFF.

This rearrangement joins TRBV3-1 to TRBJ1-6; D is unclear. This CDR3 is 14 amino acids long. V lost 1 base and J lost 10, with 11 bases in between. Per the germline V gene, CDR1 is LGHDT and CDR2 is YNNKEL (reference sequence). The CDR3: CASSQGAEASPLHF. CDR3 nucleotides: TGTGCCAGCAGCCAAGGGGCGGAGGCGTCACCCCTCCACTTT.

This chain joins TRBV2 and TRBJ2-5; the D is unclear. From germline, CDR1 is SNHLY and CDR2 FYNNEI. V lost 7 bases and J 0 bases, leaving 12 bases between the germline ends. The CDR3 is made up of 14 amino acids. The CDR3 coding sequence is TGTGCCAGCAAGGAATTTCCTTACCAAGAGACCCAGTACTTC. It encodes CASKEFPYQETQYF.

This clonotype was seen a handful of times. The rearrangement links TRBV6-1 to TRBJ2-1; TRBD1 might be the D (5 bases). V shed 10 bases and J shed 7 bases, with 20 bases lying between them. The CDR3 has 14 residues. The germline gives CDR1 MNHNS, CDR2 SASEGT. CDR3 DNA: TGTGCCACCGACCCCAGGGTTTTGAAGAATGAGCAGTTCTTC. Protein sequence: CATDPRVLKNEQFF.

The chain carries TRBV28 and TRBJ1-1; possible D gene TRBD1, 5 bases. This CDR3 has 12 residues. V lost 3 bases and J lost 6, with 8 bases in between. CDR1 MDHEN and CDR2 SYDVKM come from the germline V gene. The CDR3 DNA reads as TGTGCCAGCAGTTTCCCGGGGCCTGAAGCTTTCTTT. It is translated as CASSFPGPEAFF.

The chain has TRBV7-3 and TRBJ2-2; D not certain. This CDR3 spans 15 amino acids. The germline V gene has CDR1 SGHTA and CDR2 FQGTGA. With 2 bases removed from V and 2 bases from J, the gap between germline ends came to 9 bases. The CDR3 bases are TGTGCCAGCAGCTTATCCACCCTAAACACCGGGGAGCTGTTTTTT. This encodes CASSLSTLNTGELFF.

V is TRBV10-3 and J is TRBJ1-1; 7 nucleotides agree with TRBD1. This CDR3 is 13 amino acids long. Germline loops: CDR1 ENHRY, CDR2 SYGVKD. The V gene end was trimmed by 9 bases and the J gene end by 5 bases; junction bases not matched to a gene: 9. The CDR3 coding sequence is TGTGCCATATCTTTCGACAGGGAGACTGAAGCTTTCTTT. Translating gives CAISFDRETEAFF.

The gene calls are TRBV5-1 and TRBJ1-1; D is unresolved. Trimming took off 4 bases at V and 3 bases at J, with 13 bases between the two ends. The germline V gene has CDR1 SGHRS and CDR2 YFSETQ. CDR3 length: 14 residues. CDR3: CASSDGNLYTEAFF. The CDR3 bases are TGCGCCAGCAGCGATGGAAACCTTTACACTGAAGCTTTCTTT. Full variable domain (missing parts from reference TRBV5-1 and TRBJ1-1): KAGVTQTPRYLIKTRGQQVTLSCSPISGHRSVSWYQQTPGQGLQFLFEYFSETQRNKGNFPGRFSGRQFSNSRSEMNVSTLELGDSALYLCASSDGNLYTEAFFGQGTRLTVV.

This clonotype has only a few counts. The chain has TRBV15 and TRBJ2-3; TRBD1 matches 7 bases. Per germline, CDR1 LNHNV and CDR2 YYDKDF (reference sequence). Trimming cost V 4 bases and J 4 bases; bases outside gene matches: 8. The CDR3 has 15 residues. DNA for the CDR3: TGTGCCACCAGCACCATCGGGACAGTCGCAGATACGCAGTATTTT. Translated, it gives CATSTIGTVADTQYF.

This sequence joins TRBV9 and TRBJ1-1; D gene unclear. In germline, CDR1 is SGDLS, CDR2 YYNGEE. There are 13 residues in the CDR3. V lost 0 bases and J lost 1, with 4 bases in between. CDR3 nucleotides: TGTGCCAGCAGCGTAGTACCGAACACTGAAGCTTTCTTT. Its protein product is CASSVVPNTEAFF. Using reference TRBV9 and TRBJ1-1 for the parts outside the CDR3, the full variable domain is DSGVTQTPKHLITATGQRVTLRCSPRSGDLSVYWYQQSLDQGLQFLIQYYNGEERAKGNILERFSAQQFPDLHSELNLSSLELGDSALYFCASSVVPNTEAFFGQGTRLTVV.

Written as DNA, the CDR3 is TGTGCCAGTAGGATGGGCACAGGCACTGAAGCTTTCTTT. It yields the protein CASRMGTGTEAFF. The V gene is TRBV25-1, the J gene TRBJ1-1; tentatively, D is TRBD1 (5 bases). Germline values: CDR1 MGHDK, CDR2 SYGVNS. V lost 9 bases and J lost 4, with 15 bases in between. CDR3 length equals 13 residues.

V gene TRBV7-2 combines with J gene TRBJ2-3; tentatively, D is TRBD2 (5 bases). This CDR3 contains 12 residues. Germline V gene sequence: CDR1 SGHTA, CDR2 FQGNSA. Between the trimmed V and J ends, which lost 6 bases and 10 bases, there was a span of 14 bases. The CDR3 region is CASRVAPDAQYF. The CDR3 nucleotides read TGTGCCAGCAGGGTAGCGCCCGATGCGCAGTATTTT.

The chain links TRBV15 to TRBJ1-1; D call uncertain. This CDR3 is built from 13 residues. The germline V gene has CDR1 LNHNV and CDR2 YYDKDF (reference sequence). V lost 1 base and J lost 6, with 9 bases in between. CDR3 residues: CATSRVGEAEAFF. DNA for the CDR3: TGTGCCACCAGCAGAGTGGGTGAGGCTGAAGCTTTCTTT.

About this clonotype: The junction differs from germline at one of its ends, possibly a read error. V is TRBV7-9 and J is TRBJ1-1; no firm D call. CDR3 length equals 15 residues. Per germline, CDR1 SEHNR and CDR2 FQNEAQ (reference sequence). CDR3 coding DNA: TGTGCCAGCAGCTTAGACCGGACGGCGAGCACTGAAACTTTCTTT. Protein sequence: CASSLDRTASTETFF.

This clonotype occurred a few times. The chain carries TRBV7-9 and TRBJ1-6; 7 bases are shared with TRBD1. J was trimmed by 0 bases and V by 5 bases; bases with no gene match: 7. The CDR3 consists of 17 residues. The germline gives CDR1 SEHNR, CDR2 FQNEAQ (reference sequence). CDR3 DNA sequence: TGTGCCAGCAGCGGAGGGACAGCGAGCTCCTATAATTCACCCCTCCACTTT. Its translation: CASSGGTASSYNSPLHF.

The V gene is TRBV4-2, the J gene TRBJ2-5, with D uncertain. V was shortened by 1 base and J by 3 bases, with 15 bases between the two germline ends. CDR3 size: 16 residues. CDR1 and CDR2 from the germline V gene are LGHNA and YNFKEQ. The CDR3 is CASSQGDRLAEETQYF. Here the CDR3 DNA reads TGTGCCAGCAGCCAAGGTGACCGGCTGGCCGAAGAGACCCAGTACTTC.

The chain couples TRBV7-3 to TRBJ2-3; TRBD2 matches at 9 bases. The J segment lost 3 bases and the V segment lost 5 bases, leaving 6 bases of the junction unmatched. The CDR3 spans 15 residues. Germline CDR1 SGHTA, CDR2 FQGTGA. The CDR3 protein is CASSRRGGGTDTQYF. The CDR3 coding sequence is TGTGCCAGCAGCCGACGCGGGGGGGGGACAGATACGCAGTATTTT.